This TCR beta chain was obtained from a study of blood T cell repertoires in COVID-19. The wider study: The United States, Italy and Spain provided the acute and convalescent COVID-19 samples. Sample material is recorded as cDNA or gDNA derived from T cells, B-cell-depleted T cells, or PBMCs.

Only a few counts were recorded for this clone. Germline CDR1 is SNHLY and CDR2 is FYNNEI. V was cut by 4 bases and J by 1 base, with 11 bases left in between. The CDR3 runs to 15 residues. Original analysis: The assay estimated nucleated cells by amplifying reference gene primers. Method: immunoSEQ multiplex PCR; TCRdb's copy keeps in-frame clones and lacks some. The V and J calls and clone size were taken over from that table, and D and trimming were inferred from the DNA. The table shows approximately 94,000 clones, with about nine tenths occurring only once. This sequence joins TRBV2 and TRBJ1-3, with D unresolved. Source material: peripheral blood. This receptor was identified in a man in his forties or fifties with active COVID-19. The CDR3 bases are TGTGCCAGCAGTGGCGTAGAGCTATCTGGAAACACCATATATTTT. It codes for CASSGVELSGNTIYF.